A single sample gave rise to the 18 T cell receptor beta chains below, sequenced in a study of cytomegalovirus exposure and HLA in healthy donors. 13 Jbeta primers and 60 Vbeta primers were used for the PCR. The protocol was immunoSEQ multiplex PCR, while the TCRdb copy is restricted to in-frame clones and leaves out a portion. The sample holds under 120,000 clones, 60% to 80% seen once. Input material: PBMCs. All receptors come from a man in his forties or fifties in good health and CMV-seropositive.

The chain is built from TRBV7-2 and TRBJ1-5; D is ambiguous. The CDR3 runs to 13 residues. Germline CDR1 is SGHTA and CDR2 is FQGNSA. V gave up 4 bases and J gave up 6 bases, with 10 bases separating them. CDR3 in amino acids: CASSSRRGQPQHF. The DNA for the CDR3 is TGTGCCAGCAGCTCGCGTCGTGGTCAGCCCCAGCATTTT.

The V call is TRBV5-1, the J call TRBJ2-5; D unclear. The CDR3 loop spans 15 amino acids. V lost 3 bases, J lost 1 base, and 13 bases lay in between. CDR1 and CDR2 (germline): SGHRS, YFSETQ. CDR3 nucleotide sequence: TGCGCCAGCAGCTCGCTTAGCTTGGGCCAAGAGACCCAGTACTTC. Translated, it gives CASSSLSLGQETQYF.

The chain links TRBV5-1 to TRBJ2-3, with a weak D call TRBD2 (5 bases). Per germline, CDR1 SGHRS and CDR2 YFSETQ. The CDR3 is made up of 16 amino acids. Trimming shortened V by 0 bases and J by 5 bases, and 16 bases separated the two germline ends. DNA for the CDR3: TGCGCCAGCAGCTTGGGAGGACTTACCGGCGGAGATACGCAGTATTTT. The encoded protein is CASSLGGLTGGDTQYF.

The chain links TRBV30 to TRBJ2-7, with TRBD1 as a possible D gene (5 bases). The CDR3 has 13 amino acids. The V and J ends lost 6 bases and 0 bases respectively, with 12 bases between them. Germline values: CDR1 GTSNPN, CDR2 SVGIG (reference sequence). DNA for the CDR3: TGTGCCTGTTCGACAGTGATCTCCTACGAGCAGTACTTC. This translates into CACSTVISYEQYF.

This chain uses TRBV9 with TRBJ1-2; 7 bases fit TRBD1. V gave up 4 bases and J gave up 4 bases; unmatched junction bases: 13. The germline gives CDR1 SGDLS, CDR2 YYNGEE. The CDR3 length is 16 residues. The CDR3 DNA follows: TGTGCCAGCAGCCCGTTTGCGGACAGGTCGATCTATGGCTACACCTTC. This sequence encodes CASSPFADRSIYGYTF. The full variable domain, its missing parts supplied by reference TRBV9 and TRBJ1-2, is DSGVTQTPKHLITATGQRVTLRCSPRSGDLSVYWYQQSLDQGLQFLIQYYNGEERAKGNILERFSAQQFPDLHSELNLSSLELGDSALYFCASSPFADRSIYGYTFGSGTRLTVV.

In its sample, this clone was seen once. The chain employs TRBV5-1 and TRBJ2-5; 8 nucleotides match TRBD2. The V gene's germline CDR1 is SGHRS and CDR2 YFSETQ. The CDR3 is 20 amino acids. V lost 3 bases and J lost 4; bases outside the gene matches: 23. The CDR3 nucleotides are TGCGCCAGCAGCTCCGATTGGGGCAGCGGGAGAAAGAAAGAGAGAGAGACCCAGTACTTC. Translating it yields CASSSDWGSGRKKERETQYF.

A few counts support this clone. The chain carries TRBV5-1 and TRBJ1-6, with a weak D call TRBD1 (6 bases). CDR3 length equals 16 residues. Germline V gives CDR1 SGHRS, CDR2 YFSETQ. Trimming removed 4 bases at V and 3 bases at J, with 14 bases between. In nucleotides, the CDR3 is TGCGCCAGCAGCAAACAGGGAGTGAACTATAATTCACCCCTCCACTTT. Its translation: CASSKQGVNYNSPLHF. Looking up the rest from reference TRBV5-1 and TRBJ1-6 gives the full variable domain: KAGVTQTPRYLIKTRGQQVTLSCSPISGHRSVSWYQQTPGQGLQFLFEYFSETQRNKGNFPGRFSGRQFSNSRSEMNVSTLELGDSALYLCASSKQGVNYNSPLHFGNGTRLTVT.

CDR3 nucleotides: TGTGCCAGCAGACCCGGGACAGGGGGATACGAAAAACTGTTTTTT. Encoded protein: CASRPGTGGYEKLFF. The V gene is TRBV6-6, the J gene TRBJ1-4, with 11 positions matching TRBD1. Germline V gene lookup returns CDR1 MNHNY and CDR2 SVGAGI (reference sequence). The CDR3 loop spans 15 amino acids. J was trimmed by 8 bases and V by 6 bases; bases with no gene match: 8.

The chain employs TRBV5-6 and TRBJ1-1; D possibly corresponds to TRBD1 (6 bases). Germline V gives CDR1 SGHDT, CDR2 YYEEEE. The CDR3 extends over 15 amino acids. Trimming removed 6 bases at V and 6 bases at J, with 21 bases between. Here the CDR3 DNA reads TGTGCCAGCAACGCCCCACATTCACAGGGATCTGAAGCTTTCTTT. Protein product: CASNAPHSQGSEAFF. The full variable domain, in which reference TRBV5-6 and TRBJ1-1 provide the parts outside the CDR3, is DAGVTQSPTHLIKTRGQQVTLRCSPKSGHDTVSWYQQALGQGPQFIFQYYEEEERQRGNFPDRFSGHQFPNYSSELNVNALLLGDSALYLCASNAPHSQGSEAFFGQGTRLTVV.

The chain couples TRBV12-5 to TRBJ1-4; TRBD1 agrees at 8 bases. Germline V gives CDR1 LGHNT, CDR2 FRNRAP. The CDR3 is 16 residues long. Trimming removed 0 bases from V and 8 bases from J; junction bases left unmatched: 8. The DNA for the CDR3 is TGTGCTAGTGGTTTGGTACACGGACAGGGCGACGAAAAACTGTTTTTT. Its protein product is CASGLVHGQGDEKLFF.

The chain links TRBV14 to TRBJ1-1; no clear D gene. CDR3 length: 13 amino acids. Germline CDR1 SGHDN, CDR2 FVKESK. Trimming removed 4 bases from V and 3 bases from J, with 9 bases in between. The CDR3 protein is CASSPTAYTEAFF. The CDR3 nucleotides read TGTGCCAGCAGCCCCACTGCGTACACTGAAGCTTTCTTT.

This sequence joins TRBV15 and TRBJ2-7, with a weak D call TRBD1 (5 bases). This CDR3 has 13 amino acids. Germline CDR1 reads LNHNV; CDR2 reads YYDKDF (reference sequence). V dropped 2 bases and J dropped 6 bases, with 11 bases sitting between them. DNA of the CDR3: TGTGCCACCAGCAGACAGGGTCGAGGCGAGCAGTACTTC. Translating gives CATSRQGRGEQYF.

The V gene is TRBV18, the J gene TRBJ1-1, with 9 bases matching TRBD1. The CDR3 runs 15 residues. The ends lost 3 bases at V and 3 bases at J; junction bases unmatched: 5. Germline lookup yields CDR1 KGHSH and CDR2 LQKENI. The CDR3 here is CASSPGQGGYTEAFF. The CDR3 nucleotides are TGTGCCAGCTCACCGGGACAGGGAGGGTACACTGAAGCTTTCTTT.

The gene calls are TRBV18 and TRBJ2-1; maybe TRBD2 (5 bases). The germline V gene has CDR1 KGHSH and CDR2 LQKENI. The CDR3 spans 13 residues. The V end lost 3 bases, the J end lost 7 bases, and 10 bases lay between the germline ends. The CDR3 sequence: CASSPERANEQFF. In nucleotides, the CDR3 is TGTGCCAGCTCACCGGAGAGGGCGAATGAGCAGTTCTTC.

The V and J genes are TRBV6-4 and TRBJ1-6, with D perhaps matching TRBD1 (6 bases). Germline loops: CDR1 MRHNA, CDR2 SNTAGT. The CDR3 covers 20 residues. Trimming shortened V by 0 bases and J by 2 bases, and 20 bases separated the two germline ends. In DNA, the CDR3 is TGTGCCAGCAGTGACTCGCGGACAGAATTTTCCCTAACCTATAATTCACCCCTCCACTTT. This encodes CASSDSRTEFSLTYNSPLHF.

The V and J genes are TRBV28 and TRBJ1-6; weak D call: TRBD1 (6 bases). The ends were cut back, 6 bases at V and 10 bases at J, with 19 bases in the middle. The V gene's germline CDR1 is MDHEN and CDR2 SYDVKM. The CDR3 sequence is 15 residues long. CDR3 coding DNA: TGTGCCAGCAGCCCCCCGGCAGGGGAAAGATCACCCCTCCACTTT. Protein: CASSPPAGERSPLHF.

This chain links TRBV5-4 with TRBJ1-2; 8 bases map to TRBD1. The CDR3 totals 13 residues. After removal of 3 bases from V and 7 bases from J, the junction contained 5 bases not matched to a gene. The V gene's germline CDR1 is SGHNT and CDR2 YYREEE (reference sequence). CDR3 sequence (DNA): TGTGCCAGCAGCTCGGACAGGGAGGGTGGCTACACCTTC. This sequence encodes CASSSDREGGYTF.

The rearrangement joins TRBV18 to TRBJ2-7; 8 nucleotides line up with TRBD1. Germline-derived CDR1 and CDR2 are KGHSH and LQKENI. The CDR3 contains 15 residues. Trimming took 3 bases from V and 2 from J; bases not matched to a gene: 6. The CDR3 DNA sequence: TGTGCCAGCTCACCCGGACAGGGAGTCGCCTACGAGCAGTACTTC. This codes for CASSPGQGVAYEQYF. Based on the CDR3 plus reference TRBV18 and TRBJ2-7, the full variable domain is NAGVMQNPRHLVRRRGQEARLRCSPMKGHSHVYWYRQLPEEGLKFMVYLQKENIIDESGMPKERFSAEFPKEGPSILRIQQVVRGDSAAYFCASSPGQGVAYEQYFGPGTRLTVT.